This T cell receptor beta chain was found in a study of control samples from healthy donors and cancer patients. Germline V gene lookup returns CDR1 SGHDT and CDR2 YYEEEE. The CDR3 has 18 amino acids. Trimming stripped 6 bases from V and 0 bases from J, with 21 bases between. Generated by immunoSEQ multiplex PCR, the TCRdb table keeps only in-frame clones and is missing some. This sample has about 160,000 clones, with about 90% found just once. The TCR was taken from a man aged 25-40 years in good health. The sample comprised blood. The chain combines TRBV5-6 with TRBJ1-4; D perhaps matches TRBD1 (6 bases). CDR3 DNA sequence: TGTGCCAGCACCACGCGTCCCGGGACAATTGCAACTAATGAAAAACTGTTTTTT. Its protein product is CASTTRPGTIATNEKLFF.